This passage covers 18 T cell receptor beta chains from one sample sequenced in a study of T cell changes during pregnancy in multiple sclerosis. TCRdb keeps only in-frame clones here, not all; method: immunoSEQ multiplex PCR. The sample lists just under 20,000 clones, about 88% occurring once. Source: CD8+ T cells from peripheral blood mononuclear cells, taken in the second trimester of pregnancy. Receptors originate from a female donor in good health, enrolled as a control in a pregnancy study.

This CDR3 is CATSSEGEAWNYGYTF. Here the CDR3 DNA reads TGTGCCACCAGCAGTGAAGGGGAGGCTTGGAACTATGGCTACACCTTC. The chain couples TRBV15 to TRBJ1-2; perhaps TRBD1 as D (5 bases). V was pared by 3 bases and J by 2 bases, with 16 bases between. CDR1 and CDR2 (germline): LNHNV, YYDKDF (reference sequence). CDR3 length equals 16 residues.

The chain uses TRBV14 and TRBJ2-5; D perhaps matches TRBD2 (6 bases). This CDR3 is 17 amino acids long. Germline values: CDR1 SGHDN, CDR2 FVKESK. Trimming removed 1 base at V and 5 bases at J, with 20 bases between. The CDR3 protein is CASSQGARVWDWETQYF. The CDR3 bases are TGTGCCAGCAGCCAAGGGGCGAGAGTTTGGGACTGGGAGACCCAGTACTTC.

The V gene is TRBV9, the J gene TRBJ2-5; D not certain. The DNA matches TRBJ2-7 better at its end, which makes the J call doubtful. The CDR3 consists of 14 residues. CDR1 SGDLS and CDR2 YYNGEE come from the germline V gene. CDR3 loop: CASSVKTDDYEQYF. The DNA of the CDR3 is TGTGCCAGCAGCGTAAAAACGGATGACTACGAGCAGTACTTC.

Only one count was recorded for this clone. J is TRBJ2-5 and V is TRBV4-1; a weak D match, TRBD2 (5 bases). Trimming stripped 4 bases from V and 3 bases from J, with 15 bases between. The CDR3 length is 15 residues. CDR1 and CDR2 from the germline V gene are MGHRA and YSYEKL. CDR3 in amino acids: CASSLLWRVKETQYF. CDR3 in DNA: TGCGCCAGCAGCCTCCTGTGGCGGGTGAAAGAGACCCAGTACTTC.

The chain couples TRBV4-2 to TRBJ1-4; D not certain. Germline-derived CDR1 and CDR2 are LGHNA and YNFKEQ. V lost 4 bases and J 0 bases, leaving 9 bases between the germline ends. CDR3 length: 15 amino acids. The CDR3 coding sequence is TGTGCCAGCAGCCCCCGAGTTCCAACTAATGAAAAACTGTTTTTT. Protein: CASSPRVPTNEKLFF.

J is TRBJ2-5 and V is TRBV9; maybe TRBD2 (7 bases). The CDR3 length is 15 residues. Germline V gives CDR1 SGDLS, CDR2 YYNGEE. The germline V and J ends were trimmed by 7 bases and 1 base, with 17 bases remaining between them. CDR3 residues: CASSPRRGLQETQYF. The DNA for the CDR3 is TGTGCCAGCTCCCCTAGGCGGGGGCTCCAAGAGACCCAGTACTTC. Variable domain in full (rest from reference TRBV9 and TRBJ2-5): DSGVTQTPKHLITATGQRVTLRCSPRSGDLSVYWYQQSLDQGLQFLIQYYNGEERAKGNILERFSAQQFPDLHSELNLSSLELGDSALYFCASSPRRGLQETQYFGPGTRLLVL.

The rearrangement links TRBV30 to TRBJ2-3, with 9 bases identical to TRBD1. The V and J ends lost 0 bases and 6 bases, in that order; junction bases with no gene match: 7. Germline CDR1 is GTSNPN and CDR2 is SVGIG (reference sequence). CDR3 length: 15 residues. The CDR3 reads CAWSVRDRVGDTQYF. CDR3 DNA: TGTGCCTGGAGTGTACGGGACAGGGTGGGGGATACGCAGTATTTT.

The rearrangement uses TRBV6-5 and TRBJ2-1; 7 nucleotides align to TRBD2. Germline V gene lookup returns CDR1 MNHEY and CDR2 SVGAGI. The CDR3 has 14 residues. The ends lost 0 bases at V and 8 bases at J; junction bases unmatched: 4. The CDR3 loop is CASSYSTAGDEQFF. CDR3 bases: TGTGCCAGCAGTTACTCGACCGCGGGGGATGAGCAGTTCTTC.

The chain joins TRBV28 to TRBJ2-3; TRBD2 agrees at 8 bases. The trim removed 2 bases at V and 4 bases at J, leaving 5 bases unmatched. The CDR3 totals 15 residues. CDR1 and CDR2 (germline): MDHEN, SYDVKM. The CDR3 here is CASSLGGAGADTQYF. CDR3 nucleotides: TGTGCCAGCAGTTTAGGGGGAGCGGGGGCAGATACGCAGTATTTT.

This clone was recorded a few times. The rearrangement links TRBV7-2 to TRBJ2-3; TRBD2 agrees at 11 bases. Trimming at V came to 7 bases and at J to 6 bases, leaving 9 bases not matched to a gene. Germline values: CDR1 SGHTA, CDR2 FQGNSA. The CDR3 length is 15 residues. For the CDR3, the DNA is TGTGCCAGCACCAAACTAGCGGGGGAATTGGATACGCAGTATTTT. Protein: CASTKLAGELDTQYF.

This chain links TRBV9 with TRBJ2-5, with 12 bases aligning to TRBD2. CDR1 is SGDLS and CDR2 is YYNGEE in the germline V gene. The CDR3 is made up of 16 amino acids. The V gene end was trimmed by 3 bases and the J gene end by 4 bases; junction bases not matched to a gene: 7. The CDR3 is CASSGLAGGPGETQYF. Written as DNA, the CDR3 is TGTGCCAGCAGCGGCCTAGCGGGAGGGCCCGGAGAGACCCAGTACTTC.

The gene calls are TRBV6-5 and TRBJ2-1; TRBD2 matches 7 bases. There are 14 residues in the CDR3. The V gene end was trimmed by 2 bases and the J gene end by 7 bases; junction bases not matched to a gene: 5. Germline V gives CDR1 MNHEY, CDR2 SVGAGI. The chain's CDR3 is CASSYGLESNEQFF. The CDR3 region has the DNA TGTGCCAGCAGTTACGGACTAGAATCTAATGAGCAGTTCTTC.

This chain connects TRBV16 to TRBJ1-2, with 7 bases identical to TRBD1. Unmatched junction bases numbered 5, after V lost 0 bases and J lost 7 bases. There are 14 residues in the CDR3. In germline, CDR1 is KGHSY, CDR2 FQNENV. This CDR3 reads CASSQSGDRVGYTF. For the CDR3, the DNA is TGTGCCAGCAGCCAATCGGGCGACAGGGTTGGCTACACCTTC.

This chain uses TRBV19 with TRBJ2-7; no reliable D call. The CDR3 covers 13 residues. Germline values: CDR1 LNHDA, CDR2 SQIVND (reference sequence). Trimming left V 4 bases short and J 1 base short, with 8 bases between. CDR3 residues: CASSTTVSYEQYF. CDR3 nucleotide sequence: TGTGCCAGTAGTACTACAGTTTCCTACGAGCAGTACTTC.

By sample share, this clone is medium-sized. The chain couples TRBV5-4 to TRBJ2-3; possible D gene TRBD1, 5 bases. V gave up 4 bases and J gave up 2 bases, with 14 bases separating them. CDR1 and CDR2 from the germline V gene are SGHNT and YYREEE (reference sequence). There are 15 residues in the CDR3. The CDR3 protein is CASSVDIFSTDTQYF. CDR3 sequence (DNA): TGTGCCAGCAGCGTGGACATTTTTTCCACAGATACGCAGTATTTT.

The CDR3: CASSSGLMNTEAFF. In DNA form, the CDR3 reads TGTGCCAGCAGCTCGGGACTGATGAACACTGAAGCTTTCTTT. The gene calls are TRBV5-6 and TRBJ1-1; D possibly corresponds to TRBD1 (5 bases). V shed 3 bases and J shed 0 bases, with 9 bases lying between them. The CDR3 loop spans 14 amino acids. The V gene's germline CDR1 is SGHDT and CDR2 YYEEEE.

V is TRBV11-2 and J is TRBJ1-2; D may be TRBD1 (5 bases). The CDR3 sequence is 15 residues long. V gave up 5 bases and J gave up 4 bases, with 17 bases separating them. Germline V gene sequence: CDR1 SGHAT, CDR2 FQNNGV. This CDR3 reads CASSPPETAVYGYTF. CDR3 nucleotides: TGTGCCAGCAGCCCCCCCGAGACAGCAGTCTATGGCTACACCTTC.

This rearrangement joins TRBV6-4 to TRBJ1-6; weak D call: TRBD1 (5 bases). The V gene's germline CDR1 is MRHNA and CDR2 SNTAGT. The germline V and J ends were trimmed by 6 bases and 0 bases, with 21 bases remaining between them. The CDR3 has 19 amino acids. CDR3 DNA sequence: TGTGCCAGCAGGAACCCCAAAACTAACAGGCGCTCCTATAATTCACCCCTCCACTTT. It yields the protein CASRNPKTNRRSYNSPLHF.